This is a list of T cell receptor beta chains from one sample in a study of blood T cells in healthy people across ages. Via MiXCR, TCRdb re-called the 5' RACE reads, giving one row per CDR3 protein. The repertoire includes more than 700,000 distinct CDR3 sequences, 46% of them detected once, and over 15% sits in the top ten. The sample consisted of blood. These receptors originate from a man older than 75 in good health. Each CDR3 is given with its conserved first and last residue. D genes are given only for firm matches. Rows give clone size only sometimes, using once, few, many, or a class for an expanded clone.

v_call	clone_size	cdr3_length	d_call	j_call	cdr3_aa	cdr3_nt
TRBV5-1	.	12	.	TRBJ2-5	CASSASRETQYF	TGCGCCAGCAGCGCGAGTCGAGAGACCCAGTACTTC
TRBV4-2	.	16	.	TRBJ2-5	CASSQASSPGEETQYF	TGTGCCAGCAGCCAAGCCTCCTCCCCGGGAGAAGAGACCCAGTACTTC
TRBV4-3	.	11	.	TRBJ2-5	CASRDGETQYF	TGCGCCAGCAGGGATGGGGAGACCCAGTACTTC
TRBV4-3	few	15	.	TRBJ2-1	CASSQEMRDWNEQFF	TGCGCCAGCAGCCAAGAGATGAGGGACTGGAATGAGCAGTTCTTC
TRBV7-9	.	16	.	TRBJ1-3	CASSSRGQAPGNTIYF	TGTGCCAGCAGCTCACGGGGGCAGGCCCCTGGAAACACCATATATTTT
TRBV20-1	few	15	.	TRBJ2-1	CSAAGGELWYNEQFF	TGCAGTGCTGCAGGGGGGGAGCTTTGGTACAATGAGCAGTTCTTC
TRBV11-2	few	15	.	TRBJ2-6	CASSRPTGGANVLTF	TGTGCCAGCAGCAGACCGACGGGTGGGGCCAACGTCCTGACTTTC
TRBV28	.	15	.	TRBJ2-7	CASSLRLPPSYEQYF	TGTGCCAGCAGTTTGCGGCTGCCTCCCTCCTACGAGCAGTACTTC
TRBV20-1	many	16	.	TRBJ2-3	CSARDWTRSISDTQYF	TGCAGTGCTAGAGATTGGACACGGAGTATTTCGGATACGCAGTATTTT
TRBV2	.	14	TRBD2	TRBJ2-1	CASTLLAGGDEQFF	TGTGCCAGCACCCTATTAGCGGGAGGGGATGAGCAGTTCTTC
TRBV6-6	.	14	TRBD2	TRBJ2-1	CASSSMDFGGEQFF	TGTGCCAGCAGTTCTATGGACTTCGGGGGGGAGCAGTTCTTC
TRBV7-2	.	15	TRBD2	TRBJ2-1	CASSFSREVQNEQFF	TGTGCCAGCAGCTTTAGTCGGGAGGTACAGAATGAGCAGTTCTTC
TRBV7-3	.	15	.	TRBJ2-5	CASSLNRGNQETQYF	TGTGCCAGCAGCTTAAACCGGGGGAATCAAGAGACCCAGTACTTC
TRBV28	.	12	TRBD2	TRBJ2-1	CGTSPLWNEQFF	TGCGGGACTAGCCCTCTATGGAATGAGCAGTTCTTC
TRBV6-5	.	15	.	TRBJ1-2	CASSSLDRTVYGYTF	TGTGCCAGCAGTTCTCTCGATCGGACGGTATATGGCTACACCTTC
TRBV20-1	.	16	TRBD1	TRBJ1-5	CSVGAFDRGYNQPQHF	TGCAGTGTTGGGGCTTTTGACAGGGGCTACAATCAGCCCCAGCATTTT
TRBV5-1	.	13	.	TRBJ2-3	CASSEDREGTQYF	TGCGCCAGCAGCGAGGACCGGGAAGGGACGCAGTATTTT
TRBV2	.	15	.	TRBJ2-1	CASSGWESSYNEQFF	TGTGCCAGCAGTGGGTGGGAGAGCTCCTACAATGAGCAGTTCTTC
TRBV7-2	few	12	.	TRBJ2-3	CASSAAADTQYF	TGTGCCAGCAGCGCGGCTGCAGATACGCAGTATTTT
TRBV25-1	.	16	TRBD1	TRBJ2-3	CASSEWQGAYTDTQYF	TGTGCCAGCAGTGAATGGCAGGGGGCATACACAGATACGCAGTATTTT
TRBV29-1	many	14	.	TRBJ2-7	CSVAEDRSSYEQYF	TGCAGCGTTGCGGAAGACAGAAGCTCCTACGAGCAGTACTTC
TRBV20-1	.	14	.	TRBJ2-1	CSARDMSPEGEQFF	TGCAGTGCTAGAGATATGTCCCCGGAGGGTGAGCAGTTCTTC
TRBV7-2	.	15	.	TRBJ2-7	CASSLESGGPYEQYF	TGTGCCAGCAGCTTAGAAAGCGGAGGACCCTACGAGCAGTACTTC